Listed below are T cell receptor beta chains from one sample, sequenced in a study of blood T cell repertoires in COVID-19. This table comes from immunoSEQ multiplex PCR, and its TCRdb copy is limited to in-frame clones, with some not included. In the table there are around 220,000 clones, more than 60% of which are singletons. Specimen: peripheral blood. The receptor set was obtained from a woman in her thirties or forties with active or convalescent COVID-19. Each CDR3 is given with its conserved first and last residue.

v_call: TRBV12-3/TRBV12-4; cdr3_aa: CASSRLQGNGYTF
v_call: TRBV5-1; cdr3_aa: CASSDPGQGGETQYF
v_call: TRBV19; cdr3_aa: CASSIGQGLGTGELFF
v_call: TRBV6-5; cdr3_aa: CASSYVAGANYGYTF
v_call: TRBV28; cdr3_aa: CASSQTRVGIQYF
v_call: TRBV5-1; cdr3_aa: CASSPDSASDEQFF
v_call: TRBV3-1/TRBV3-2; cdr3_aa: CASSQDFRGGGNEKLFF
v_call: TRBV4-2; cdr3_aa: CASSQGVFGQDEKLFF
v_call: TRBV5-5; cdr3_aa: CASSLTGTGTEAFF
v_call: TRBV7-9; cdr3_aa: CASSLARTGVNQPQHF
v_call: TRBV15; cdr3_aa: CATSRDRGNSGNTIYF
v_call: TRBV5-1; cdr3_aa: CASSSSGGNQPQHF
v_call: TRBV30; cdr3_aa: CAWSKGWEGDEQFF
v_call: TRBV6-4; cdr3_aa: CASSELAGASYEQYF
v_call: TRBV25-1; cdr3_aa: CASAGTGLNQPQHF
v_call: TRBV19; cdr3_aa: CASPIGGRDQETQYF
v_call: TRBV28; cdr3_aa: CASRTGGSYGYTF
v_call: TRBV5-4; cdr3_aa: CASSLPGQGIGSPLHF
v_call: TRBV3-1/TRBV3-2; cdr3_aa: CASSRRGGPTQYF
v_call: TRBV28; cdr3_aa: CASSLLRQLNTEAFF
v_call: TRBV10-3; cdr3_aa: CAISEWENQPQHF
v_call: TRBV3-1/TRBV3-2; cdr3_aa: CASSQSDSGPEAFF
v_call: TRBV2; cdr3_aa: CASTKGAGGNQPQHF
v_call: TRBV29-1; cdr3_aa: CSAFKDRGYNEAFF
v_call: TRBV4-1; cdr3_aa: CASSQERQAGTNEKLFF
v_call: TRBV19; cdr3_aa: CASTRSNQPQHF
v_call: TRBV29-1; cdr3_aa: CSVEDSLNNEQFF
v_call: TRBV19; cdr3_aa: CASSMGGNQPQHF
v_call: TRBV29-1; cdr3_aa: CSATSGVKVGNEQFF
v_call: TRBV9; cdr3_aa: CASSPQGPTEAFF
v_call: TRBV6-1; cdr3_aa: CASSDLGGNEKLFF
v_call: TRBV18; cdr3_aa: CASSPLHGNTEAFF
v_call: TRBV18; cdr3_aa: CASSPTTGFVRETQYF
v_call: TRBV6-5; cdr3_aa: CASSYSGAEANGYTF
v_call: TRBV4-1; cdr3_aa: CASSQPDRGHLRPQHF
v_call: TRBV6-5; cdr3_aa: CASSYSRGIQPQHF
v_call: TRBV28; cdr3_aa: CASSLGDRGNSPLHF
v_call: TRBV25-1; cdr3_aa: CASSDPSSGGPSYNEQFF
v_call: TRBV7-3; cdr3_aa: CASSLSGENEQFF
v_call: TRBV6-5; cdr3_aa: CASSPVPYNQPQHF
v_call: TRBV28; cdr3_aa: CASSPNPTGFAGNTIYF
v_call: TRBV5-6; cdr3_aa: CASSLQGAAETQYF
v_call: TRBV3-1/TRBV3-2; cdr3_aa: CASSPSRGYGYTF
v_call: TRBV14; cdr3_aa: CASSPRGQGAKYTF
v_call: TRBV23-1; cdr3_aa: CASSQSTRNTEAFF
v_call: TRBV5-1; cdr3_aa: CASSLQGLETQYF
v_call: TRBV6-5; cdr3_aa: CASKTPGELRAFF
v_call: TRBV4-1; cdr3_aa: CASSQVGARNYGYTF
v_call: TRBV9; cdr3_aa: CASSVNPGQGYNEQFF
v_call: TRBV11-1; cdr3_aa: CASSFRRGFQETQYF
v_call: TRBV4-1; cdr3_aa: CASSQRSSTDTQYF
v_call: TRBV18; cdr3_aa: CASSPGVANYGYTF
v_call: TRBV5-1; cdr3_aa: CASSWDRGNTEAFF
v_call: TRBV19; cdr3_aa: CASSLGQGTDTQYF